Listed below are T cell receptor beta chains from one sample, sequenced in a study of CD4 and CD8 cells across lung adenocarcinoma regions. From the PCR reads, TCRdb called clonotypes with MiXCR, one entry per CDR3 protein. Among about 10,000 distinct CDR3 sequences, over 45% were seen once, and the ten largest hold roughly a third. The specimen was CD8+ T cells from the margin of a lung tumor. Source of these receptors: a male donor with lung adenocarcinoma. The CD4 and CD8 labels of this study may be unreliable. CDR3s include the opening cysteine and the closing phenylalanine or tryptophan. D genes are given only for firm matches. Clone size appears in some rows only: once, few, many, or a class for an expanded clone.

length	D	size	V	J	DNA	CDR3
15	NA	few	TRBV6-2/TRBV6-3	TRBJ2-1	TGTGCCAGCAGTTACAACCCGGACGGTAACAATGAGCAGTTCTTC	CASSYNPDGNNEQFF
16	NA	few	TRBV6-5	TRBJ2-5	TGTGCCAGCAGTTACTCGAATATCGGTTGGGAAGAGACCCAGTACTTC	CASSYSNIGWEETQYF
15	NA	few	TRBV23-1	TRBJ2-5	TGCGCCAGCAGGTCAATCCGGCCGACAAGGGAGACCCAGTACTTC	CASRSIRPTRETQYF
14	NA	NA	TRBV11-2	TRBJ2-5	TGTGCCAGCAGCACGAATAGTCTTACGGAGACCCAGTACTTC	CASSTNSLTETQYF
15	TRBD2	few	TRBV5-1	TRBJ2-5	TGCGCCAGCAGCCCCTCTAGCGGGGATAAAGAGACCCAGTACTTC	CASSPSSGDKETQYF
14	NA	large	TRBV7-2	TRBJ2-1	TGTGCCAGCAGCTTAGGTTCTAGTACGGGCCTCATGTTCTTC	CASSLGSSTGLMFF
16	TRBD2	NA	TRBV11-3	TRBJ2-7	TGTGCCAGCAGCTTGGGAGGGACTGCAAAGGACTACGAGCAGTACTTC	CASSLGGTAKDYEQYF
13	NA	NA	TRBV7-7	TRBJ2-1	TGTGCTAGCAGCTTAGGGGCGACCGGGGAGCAGTTCTTT	CASSLGATGEQFF
14	NA	NA	TRBV27	TRBJ2-7	TGTGCCAGCAGTTTAGGCAGGGGTTTCTACGAGCAGTACTTC	CASSLGRGFYEQYF
12	NA	NA	TRBV25-1	TRBJ2-5	TGTGCCAGCAGTGAATTGTGGGAGACCCAGTACTTC	CASSELWETQYF
13	NA	NA	TRBV28	TRBJ2-7	TGTGCCAGCAGTTTCAGGGGACGGCACGAGCAGTACTTC	CASSFRGRHEQYF
13	NA	NA	TRBV6-1	TRBJ2-3	TGTGCCAGCAAGGGCTCTAGCAAAGATACCCAGTATTTT	CASKGSSKDTQYF
14	NA	NA	TRBV6-1	TRBJ1-2	TGTGCCAGCAGTGAAGCGCTTGGGGGAGGTGGCTACACCTTC	CASSEALGGGGYTF
14	TRBD1	once	TRBV6-1	TRBJ2-1	TGTGCCAGCAGTCCTAGACAGGGAGACAATGAGCAGTTCTTC	CASSPRQGDNEQFF
14	TRBD2	medium-sized	TRBV10-2	TRBJ2-3	TGCGCCAGCATAGCGGGATGGGGCACAGATACGCAGTATTTT	CASIAGWGTDTQYF
16	NA	NA	TRBV7-6	TRBJ2-1	TGTGCCAGCAGCTTAGACGATAGCGTGAGGAGGAATGAGCAGTTTTTT	CASSLDDSVRRNEQFF
15	TRBD1	NA	TRBV7-2	TRBJ2-4	TGTGCCAGCAGCTTCATGGGACAGGGGCGAAACATTCAGTACTTC	CASSFMGQGRNIQYF
14	TRBD2	once	TRBV7-2	TRBJ2-2	TGTGCCAGCAGCTTAGGCGGGGGAACCAATGAGCTGTTCTTC	CASSLGGGTNELFF
15	TRBD2	few	TRBV6-5	TRBJ2-1	TGTGCCAGCAGTTTTAGCGGGAGCTCCTACAATGAGCAGTTCTTC	CASSFSGSSYNEQFF
16	NA	NA	TRBV6-4	TRBJ2-3	TGTGCCAGCATCCTACCTGGGCGGGGTTGCCCTTATACGCAGTACTTT	CASILPGRGCPYTQYF
13	NA	few	TRBV12-3/TRBV12-4	TRBJ2-5	TGTGCCAGCAGTTCTGTAGTTGGGGAGACCCAGTACTTC	CASSSVVGETQYF
15	NA	medium-sized	TRBV12-3/TRBV12-4	TRBJ2-2	TGTGCCAGCAGTGCCCTAGGGGGAGGGACCGGGGAGCTGTTTTTT	CASSALGGGTGELFF
19	TRBD1	NA	TRBV4-1	TRBJ1-5	TGCGCCAGCAGCCAAGGCAGGGGGGGGTTTATATATAGCAATCAGCCCCAGCATTTT	CASSQGRGGFIYSNQPQHF
14	NA	NA	TRBV6-5	TRBJ2-2	TGTGCCAGCAGTTACGGGAGGAGGACGGGTGAGCAGTTTTTT	CASSYGRRTGEQFF
15	TRBD2	few	TRBV6-1	TRBJ2-3	TGTGCCAGCAGTCGGCTAGCGGGTTTTCCAGATACGCAGTATTTT	CASSRLAGFPDTQYF
15	TRBD2	few	TRBV5-6	TRBJ2-1	TGTGCCAGCAGCCAGAGCGGGAGGGCCAACAATGAGCAGTTCTTC	CASSQSGRANNEQFF
15	TRBD2	NA	TRBV6-1	TRBJ2-1	TGTGCCAGCAGTATAAGCGGGGGCTGCCCCGATGAGCAGTTCTTT	CASSISGGCPDEQFF
14	NA	NA	TRBV6-4	TRBJ2-5	TGTGCCAGCACCGAAAACCAGTACCAAGAGACCCAGTACTTC	CASTENQYQETQYF
16	TRBD2	NA	TRBV6-1	TRBJ2-5	TGTGCCAGCAGATCCCGACTAGCGGGAGACCAAGAGACCCAGTACTTC	CASRSRLAGDQETQYF
15	TRBD2	few	TRBV5-1	TRBJ2-3	TGCGCCAGCAGAAATCTAGCGGGGGGACCAGATACGCAGTATTTT	CASRNLAGGPDTQYF
13	NA	few	TRBV10-2	TRBJ2-5	TGCGCCAGCAGTGGGGGACTTCAAGAGACCCAGTACTTC	CASSGGLQETQYF
17	NA	NA	TRBV7-6	TRBJ2-5	TGTGCCAGCAGCTTAGCGGTCGCGGGCCGTGACGAGGAGACCCAGTACTTC	CASSLAVAGRDEETQYF
14	NA	NA	TRBV2	TRBJ2-3	TGTGCCAGCAGTGAAGGGGGGACCACAGATACGCAGTATTTT	CASSEGGTTDTQYF
15	NA	NA	TRBV27	TRBJ2-7	TGTGCCAGCAGTTTAGTCTGGGGCCAGTTCTACGAGCAGTACTTC	CASSLVWGQFYEQYF
16	NA	medium-sized	TRBV6-1	TRBJ2-5	TGTGCCAGCAGTCGCTCCCTGACAGGGAGGGGAGAGACCCAGTACTTC	CASSRSLTGRGETQYF
14	NA	medium-sized	TRBV7-7	TRBJ2-1	TGTGCTAGCAGCTTAGGGGGGGGGGTAAATGAGCAGTTCTTC	CASSLGGGVNEQFF
13	TRBD2	NA	TRBV7-3	TRBJ2-2	TGTGCCAGCAGCTGGACTAGCGGCGAGGAGCTGTTCTTT	CASSWTSGEELFF
15	TRBD2	medium-sized	TRBV6-2/TRBV6-3	TRBJ2-5	TGTGCCAGCAGTTACCCCGGACTAGGGGTGGAGACCCAGTACTTC	CASSYPGLGVETQYF
16	TRBD2	many	TRBV5-1	TRBJ2-1	TGCGCCAGCAGCTTGTATGGGACTAGCGGGATCAATGAGCAGTTCTTC	CASSLYGTSGINEQFF
16	NA	NA	TRBV4-1	TRBJ2-1	TGCGCCAGCAGCCCCAGGGCGTCGAGCTCCTACAATGAGCAGTTCTTC	CASSPRASSSYNEQFF
14	NA	medium-sized	TRBV6-1	TRBJ1-4	TGTGCCAGCAGTCCCGGACAGCGCGATGAAAAACTGTTTTTT	CASSPGQRDEKLFF
15	NA	NA	TRBV27	TRBJ2-3	TGTGCCAGCAGCTCGGGGGTGTGGGTCAAAGACACTCAGTATTTT	CASSSGVWVKDTQYF
16	TRBD2	medium-sized	TRBV7-7	TRBJ2-3	TGTGCTAGCAGCTTAGTCTGGACTAGTACAGAAGATACGCAGTATTTT	CASSLVWTSTEDTQYF
15	NA	once	TRBV6-1	TRBJ2-3	TGTGCCAGCATGTGGAGAGGTGCTAGCAAAGATACCCAGTATTTC	CASMWRGASKDTQYF
18	NA	NA	TRBV9	TRBJ2-5	TGTGCCAGCAGCGTATCCCTGGGGCGAGGGGACCGTCAAGAGACCCAGTACTTC	CASSVSLGRGDRQETQYF
15	TRBD2	large	TRBV10-1	TRBJ2-1	TGCGCCAGCAGTGAGTTTAGCGGGGACGACAATGAGCAGTTCTTC	CASSEFSGDDNEQFF
11	NA	NA	TRBV28	TRBJ2-1	TGTGCCAGCAGTTTGGAAAAACCGCAGGACTTC	CASSLEKPQDF
16	NA	NA	TRBV27	TRBJ2-3	TGTGCCAGCAGTTTACAGAACTGGGCCGGAACAGATACGCAGTATTTT	CASSLQNWAGTDTQYF